The 27 T cell receptor beta chains presented below share a single source sample, sequenced in a study of blood T cell repertoires in COVID-19. The data were produced by immunoSEQ multiplex PCR, yet TCRdb's version contains in-frame clones alone and is incomplete. This sample has about 300,000 clones, with nearly 90% found just once. The sequencing sample was made of PBMCs or T cells enriched from blood (not recorded which). Receptor source: a woman aged 45-65 years who had been exposed to COVID-19.

The genes are TRBV15 and TRBJ2-7; 9 bases agree with TRBD1. This CDR3 comprises 16 residues. The V and J ends lost 0 bases and 4 bases, in that order; junction bases with no gene match: 7. The germline gives CDR1 LNHNV, CDR2 YYDKDF (reference sequence). The CDR3 region has the DNA TGTGCCACCAGCAGAGATTCGGGACAGGGCGTATACGAGCAGTACTTC. Its translation is CATSRDSGQGVYEQYF.

The chain combines TRBV30 with TRBJ2-3; TRBD2 aligns across 11 bases. The CDR3 runs to 20 residues. The V gene's germline CDR1 is GTSNPN and CDR2 SVGIG (reference sequence). The ends lost 0 bases at V and 5 bases at J; junction bases unmatched: 19. DNA for the CDR3: TGTGCCTGGAGTGTACATCCCAAGGTTTGTTTTAGCGGGGGGGAAGATACGCAGTATTTT. Its protein product is CAWSVHPKVCFSGGEDTQYF.

This clone appeared a single time. The chain combines TRBV7-2 with TRBJ2-7, with 16 nucleotides matching TRBD2. Germline V gives CDR1 SGHTA, CDR2 FQGNSA. CDR3 length equals 17 residues. V was clipped by 5 bases and J by 7 bases; unmatched bases: 11. The CDR3 loop is CASSRHGTSGGAEEQYF. As DNA, the CDR3 is TGTGCCAGCAGCCGTCACGGGACTAGCGGGGGGGCCGAGGAGCAGTACTTC.

This clone was recorded once. J is TRBJ1-1 and V is TRBV2; tentatively, D is TRBD1 (5 bases). In germline, CDR1 is SNHLY, CDR2 FYNNEI. V lost 3 bases and J lost 7, with 9 bases in between. The CDR3 loop spans 12 amino acids. The CDR3 here is CASSETTVEAFF. The DNA for the CDR3 is TGTGCCAGCAGTGAGACGACAGTTGAAGCTTTCTTT.

The rearrangement links TRBV5-1 to TRBJ1-4; 8 bases are a match to TRBD1. CDR3 length: 15 amino acids. Germline-derived CDR1 and CDR2 are SGHRS and YFSETQ. Trimming took 1 base from V and 7 from J; bases not matched to a gene: 6. CDR3 DNA: TGCGCCAGCAGCTTGTCTTTTACAGGGGGTGAAAAACTGTTTTTT. Protein: CASSLSFTGGEKLFF.

The rearrangement uses TRBV4-1 and TRBJ1-1; 10 bases match TRBD1. CDR3 length equals 16 residues. V lost 2 bases, J lost 2 bases, and 5 bases stayed unmatched. Germline lookup yields CDR1 MGHRA and CDR2 YSYEKL. The CDR3 sequence is CASSQTRDRGNTEAFF. Written as DNA, the CDR3 is TGCGCCAGCAGCCAAACCCGGGACAGGGGTAACACTGAAGCTTTCTTT.

The gene calls are TRBV19 and TRBJ1-1, with D perhaps TRBD1 (6 bases). Trimming left V 3 bases short and J 4 bases short, with 15 bases between. Germline-derived CDR1 and CDR2 are LNHDA and SQIVND (reference sequence). The CDR3 has 15 residues. The CDR3 loop is CASSIGPQGSTEAFF. In DNA, the CDR3 is TGTGCCAGTAGTATTGGCCCACAGGGATCCACTGAAGCTTTCTTT.

The sample holds a few counts of this clone. The V call is TRBV28, the J call TRBJ1-2; D is unresolved. V lost 3 bases, J lost 1 base, and 3 bases lay in between. This CDR3 is 12 amino acids long. Germline V gene sequence: CDR1 MDHEN, CDR2 SYDVKM. CDR3 protein: CASSFYNYGYTF. For the CDR3, the DNA is TGTGCCAGCAGTTTTTATAACTATGGCTACACCTTC.

This rearrangement joins TRBV18 to TRBJ2-5; weak D call: TRBD1 (6 bases). The CDR3 has 16 residues. Germline V gene lookup returns CDR1 KGHSH and CDR2 LQKENI. V was shortened by 1 base and J by 5 bases, with 17 bases between the two germline ends. As DNA, the CDR3 is TGTGCCAGCTCACCACTAGCTCAGGGGTCCGGGGAGACCCAGTACTTC. This encodes CASSPLAQGSGETQYF.

The chain links TRBV5-6 to TRBJ1-3, with D hard to call. CDR3 length equals 13 residues. Trimming cost V 4 bases and J 8 bases, with 13 bases left between them. Per germline, CDR1 SGHDT and CDR2 YYEEEE. CDR3 region: CASSLQAGYTIYF. CDR3 nucleotide sequence: TGTGCCAGCAGCCTTCAAGCGGGTTACACCATATATTTT.

The chain carries TRBV19 and TRBJ2-3, with 9 positions matching TRBD1. Trimming cost V 8 bases and J 6 bases; bases outside gene matches: 9. The CDR3 length is 14 residues. Per the germline V gene, CDR1 is LNHDA and CDR2 is SQIVND (reference sequence). The CDR3 DNA reads TGTGCCAGTTCGGACAGGGGAGGCCGTGATACGCAGTATTTT. Encoded protein: CASSDRGGRDTQYF.

V gene TRBV4-1 combines with J gene TRBJ2-7; perhaps TRBD1 as D (6 bases). V was shortened by 4 bases and J by 3 bases, with 31 bases between the two germline ends. The CDR3 runs 20 residues. Germline assignment: CDR1 MGHRA and CDR2 YSYEKL. The CDR3 is CASSLTSIIPGTSKNYEQYF. CDR3 coding DNA: TGCGCCAGCAGCCTAACGAGCATAATTCCCGGGACATCGAAGAACTACGAGCAGTACTTC.

This clone was recorded only once. CDR3 coding DNA: TGTGCCAGCTCACCGAGACTCACCGGGGATGGGCAGCCCCAGCATTTT. Protein: CASSPRLTGDGQPQHF. V is TRBV18 and J is TRBJ1-5, with D uncertain. CDR3 length: 16 residues. V shed 3 bases and J shed 7 bases, with 19 bases lying between them. From germline, CDR1 is KGHSH and CDR2 LQKENI.

The chain combines TRBV9 with TRBJ2-1, with 10 bases lining up with TRBD2. Germline CDR1 SGDLS, CDR2 YYNGEE. The CDR3 is 16 residues long. J was trimmed by 7 bases and V by 1 base; bases with no gene match: 8. The CDR3 nucleotides are TGTGCCAGCAGCGTATCCCCAGCGGGGGGGCAGAATGAGCAGTTCTTC. It codes for CASSVSPAGGQNEQFF.

V and J are TRBV6-6 and TRBJ2-4; D perhaps matches TRBD2 (6 bases). The CDR3 is 16 residues long. Between the trimmed V and J ends, which lost 4 bases and 9 bases, there was a span of 22 bases. The germline gives CDR1 MNHNY, CDR2 SVGAGI (reference sequence). The CDR3 coding sequence is TGTGCCAGCAGTTGGGTAGCGGAGGGACTCAAGGGCATTCAGTACTTC. This encodes CASSWVAEGLKGIQYF.

This chain joins TRBV18 and TRBJ2-7; TRBD1 is a possible D gene (6 bases). V lost 1 base, J lost 2 bases, and 12 bases lay in between. The germline CDR1 and CDR2 sequences are KGHSH and LQKENI. This CDR3 has 15 residues. The CDR3 region has the DNA TGTGCCAGCTCACCACAGGGGGTTACAGCCTACGAGCAGTACTTC. Its translation: CASSPQGVTAYEQYF.

This chain uses TRBV5-4 with TRBJ1-6, with 7 bases matching TRBD1. Germline V gene lookup returns CDR1 SGHNT and CDR2 YYREEE (reference sequence). V trimming: 2 bases; J trimming: 10 bases; junction bases outside the gene matches: 9. The CDR3 has 15 amino acids. The CDR3 loop reads CASSLPTGSGSPLHF. CDR3 nucleotides: TGTGCCAGCAGCTTACCGACAGGGTCGGGATCACCCCTCCACTTT.

Points on this clone: The same CDR3 can be traced to other DNA sequences in this sample. The chain joins TRBV19 to TRBJ1-1, with TRBD1 matching 8 bases. V shed 3 bases, J shed 1 base, and the junction held 4 bases outside the gene matches. CDR1 is LNHDA and CDR2 is SQIVND in the germline V gene (reference sequence). This CDR3 is 15 amino acids long. The CDR3 is CASSIWGQANTEAFF. Written as DNA, the CDR3 is TGTGCCAGTAGTATTTGGGGACAGGCGAACACTGAAGCTTTCTTT.

This chain uses TRBV6-1 with TRBJ1-5, with D possibly TRBD1 on 5 matching bases. CDR3 length: 16 amino acids. Germline loops: CDR1 MNHNS, CDR2 SASEGT. V gave up 2 bases and J gave up 2 bases, with 13 bases separating them. The CDR3 DNA reads TGTGCCAGCAGTGAAATAGTCGGGGGAGGCAATCAGCCCCAGCATTTT. This translates into CASSEIVGGGNQPQHF.

V and J are TRBV5-1 and TRBJ2-1; possibly TRBD1 for D (6 bases). Germline-derived CDR1 and CDR2 are SGHRS and YFSETQ. The CDR3 has 12 residues. Trimming took 3 bases from V and 11 from J, leaving 12 bases between them. The CDR3 DNA sequence: TGCGCCAGCAGCTCCCAACAGGGAAAGCAGTTCTTC. Residues: CASSSQQGKQFF.

This chain links TRBV15 with TRBJ2-1; TRBD2 agrees at 8 bases. V dropped 1 base and J dropped 0; count of bases not matched to a gene: 11. CDR1 and CDR2 from the germline V gene are LNHNV and YYDKDF (reference sequence). This CDR3 has 19 residues. The CDR3 here is CATSRAPGGGLSSYNEQFF. As DNA, the CDR3 is TGTGCCACCAGCAGAGCCCCCGGGGGGGGGCTGAGCTCCTACAATGAGCAGTTCTTC.

The chain uses TRBV28 and TRBJ1-5, with a possible D match to TRBD1 (5 bases). V gave up 5 bases and J gave up 7 bases, with 15 bases separating them. CDR1 is MDHEN, CDR2 SYDVKM, per germline. The CDR3 sequence is 14 residues long. The CDR3 sequence is CASSRSGLNQPQHF. CDR3 nucleotide sequence: TGTGCCAGCAGTCGCTCAGGGCTCAACCAGCCCCAGCATTTT.

This chain uses TRBV12-3 or TRBV12-4 with TRBJ2-7; 8 bases fit TRBD1. J was trimmed by 2 bases and V by 5 bases; bases with no gene match: 2. CDR3 length: 13 amino acids. This CDR3 is CASSKDRAYEQYF. The CDR3 coding sequence is TGTGCCAGCAGTAAGGACAGGGCCTACGAGCAGTACTTC.

V and J are TRBV27 and TRBJ1-3; 7 nucleotides align to TRBD1. The CDR3 extends over 16 amino acids. The germline V gene has CDR1 MNHEY and CDR2 SMNVEV (reference sequence). The V and J ends lost 5 bases and 1 base, in that order; junction bases with no gene match: 8. In DNA form, the CDR3 reads TGTGCCAGCAGTGCCCAGGGGGGTCGATCTGGAAACACCATATATTTT. Its translation: CASSAQGGRSGNTIYF.

The rearrangement joins TRBV11-2 to TRBJ2-7, with D possibly being TRBD2 (5 bases). The CDR3 has 14 amino acids. Germline lookup yields CDR1 SGHAT and CDR2 FQNNGV. V lost 4 bases and J 1 base, leaving 11 bases between the germline ends. This CDR3 is CASSSAGISYEQYF. Here the CDR3 DNA reads TGTGCCAGCAGCTCCGCCGGGATTTCCTACGAGCAGTACTTC.

The V call is TRBV6-5, the J call TRBJ2-5; 7 bases match TRBD1. This CDR3 has 15 residues. V dropped 5 bases and J dropped 3; count of bases not matched to a gene: 9. Germline-derived CDR1 and CDR2 are MNHEY and SVGAGI. CDR3 sequence reads: CASSTTPGQKETQYF. The CDR3 DNA follows: TGTGCCAGCAGTACAACCCCGGGACAGAAAGAGACCCAGTACTTC.

The chain couples TRBV4-1 to TRBJ1-1; 8 bases align to TRBD1. This CDR3 is built from 18 residues. CDR1 MGHRA and CDR2 YSYEKL come from the germline V gene. Unmatched junction bases numbered 13, after V lost 3 bases and J lost 1 base. This CDR3 is CASSHIMTGARGNTEAFF. DNA for the CDR3: TGCGCCAGCAGCCACATAATGACAGGGGCGAGAGGGAACACTGAAGCTTTCTTT.